This T cell receptor (beta chain) was sequenced during a study of T cells in Graves' hyperthyroidism and ophthalmopathy (dated by TCRdb to about 2019). A note on the overall study: Peripheral blood samples were taken at the time of initial diagnosis, prior to any treatment. TCR Vbeta CDR3 sequencing of 120 to 150 peripheral blood samples (around 45 ophthalmopathy, 75 hyperthyroidism and some 17 progressor patients) is reported in the paper. A discovery cohort of approximately 100 patients, 43 with Graves' ophthalmopathy and under 60 with stable Graves' hyperthyroidism, was used to find distinguishing TCR V-J signatures. Prospective prediction of ophthalmopathy was tested in an independent validation cohort consisting of 18 to 20 hyperthyroidism patients and over 15 patients who later progressed to ophthalmopathy. Thyroid tissue and blood T-cell repertoires from six Graves' hyperthyroidism patients were also compared in the study. After sampling, hyperthyroidism patients received methimazole starting at 30 mg daily, and ophthalmopathy patients received high-dose intravenous methylprednisolone. For training and testing, the 100 or so patients in the discovery cohort were randomly divided in a 7:3 ratio. What the work shows at the level of the full study, not this receptor alone: In cross-validation, a model built on a 13 V-J signature told ophthalmopathy apart from stable hyperthyroidism with approximately 90% sensitivity and about 81% specificity, and in testing the same model reached 80%/75%. During validation, the model predicted progression to ophthalmopathy a median of roughly 7.1 months ahead of onset, with almost 71% sensitivity and less than 85% specificity. Most expanded thyroid clonotypes (frequency above 0.001) were also detected in blood, suggesting blood repertoires may reflect thyroid immune responses. No statistical method was used to set the sample size in advance, and investigators knew the group allocation.

V loses 2 bases, J loses 5 bases, and the germline ends lie 9 bases apart. Taken from the germline V gene, the CDR1 and CDR2 loops are ENHRY and SYGVKD. The CDR3 contains 13 residues, cysteine and phenylalanine counted. Only the CDR3 portion is preserved as DNA: 39 bases, with reading frame beginning at the first base. In this sample, this clonotype turned up many times. Its antigen is still unknown. Base quality data are lacking; no much larger clone is found one base away. The TCR beta CDR3 regions were amplified from the RNA transcripts. The TCR CDR3 was subjected to a first round of RT-PCR using the HTBI primer set and the Qiagen OneStep RT-PCR kit. The libraries were constructed in a second round of multiplex PCR and then size-selected and purified. Paired-end sequencing of the libraries was performed with 100 bp reads on an Illumina HiSeq2000. Per the authors' processing: SOAPnuke was used to process the raw data, removing reads that contained adapters or uncalled bases, had a mean Phred below 15, or lacked an exact match to the constant primer or identifier. High-quality paired reads were merged using COPE v1.2.5, and each unique nucleotide sequence was defined as a clonotype. Clonotypes were aligned to IMGT TRBV, TRBD and TRBJ reference segments using MiTCR v1.1. The analysis was restricted to V-J combinations with a frequency above 0.0001, which together covered approximately 99% of the repertoires. A TCS score was defined as the ratio of F50 (clonal expansion) to E x V (chaos), with BLOSUM62-based TCRdist applied between CDR3 peptides within each V-J. Welch's t-statistics and random forest reduced 514 V-J features to 13, which were used in a naive Bayes classifier (R e1071). TCRdb took the public reads, trimmed them with fastp at Q25, ran MiXCR for clone calling and kept in-frame beta chains. Under each unique CDR3 protein, matching rows form one entry showing the most common genes and DNA. TCRdb, rather than the study authors, made the V and J calls. The sample table shows about 270,000 distinct CDR3 sequences, and around 25% are seen once. The ten largest clones take up roughly 35% of the sample.

Ophthalmopathy patients had moderately to severely active disease, with a Clinical Activity Score of 3 or more, a NOSPECS grade of 4 or more, and a disease duration of less than 3 months. Any patient with an uncontrolled infection, another autoimmune disease, pregnancy or lactation was excluded. Diagnoses relied on clinical symptoms, serum thyroxine and TRAb, thyroid ultrasound and orbital computed tomography. PBMCs were separated from 8 to 10 ml of fresh peripheral blood using Ficoll-Paque density gradient centrifugation. Total RNA was extracted with Trizol reagent, and quality was checked on an Agilent 2100 Bioanalyzer.

Sequences were obtained from blood. The sequence was obtained from a woman in her thirties or forties with Graves' ophthalmopathy. The V and J genes are TRBV10-3 and TRBJ2-5; the D gene assignment is ambiguous. CDR3 reads: CAISERAEETQYF. The nucleotide sequence is TGTGCCATCAGTGAGAGGGCAGAGGAGACCCAGTACTTC.